This T cell receptor (beta chain) stems from a study of OX40 agonist ivuxolimab in advanced cancers. Study-wide background: The eligibility criteria allowed prior anti-PD-1, anti-PD-L1 or anti-CTLA-4 therapy, and roughly 39% had some. In three patients, partial responses were observed, one with hepatocellular carcinoma and two with cutaneous melanoma. General study findings and limits: Relative to CD4+, CD8+ T cells held more expanded clones on average.

TCRdb's table, derived via immunoSEQ multiplex PCR, lists solely in-frame clones and lacks some. This sample has approximately 77,000 clones; around nine tenths occur once, and the top ten carry around 4.4%. A note on this clone: Its antigen is not identified.

The sequence derives from an adult with an advanced solid tumor such as melanoma, head and neck, liver or kidney cancer. The sequencing used CD4+ or CD8+ T cells sorted from blood, collected in a trial of the OX40 agonist ivuxolimab.

DNA of the CDR3: TGTGCCAGCAGCACCCGAGGGCGGGTGCTCAATGAGCAGTTCTTC. It translates to CASSTRGRVLNEQFF. V gene TRBV11-2 combines with J gene TRBJ2-1; D possibly corresponds to TRBD2 (5 bases). The CDR3 is 15 amino acids. Trimming removed 5 bases at V and 6 bases at J, with 17 bases between. Germline V gene data show CDR1 as SGHAT and CDR2 as FQNNGV.